The rows below give T cell receptor beta chains drawn from one sample of a study of shared clonotypes between healthy human individuals. Using immunoSEQ multiplex PCR, the repertoire was profiled, and TCRdb retains in-frame clones only, with some absent. The profile shows around 1.9 million clones, about 93% of them singletons. Sequences were obtained from naive CD8+ T cells from PBMCs. The receptors here all came from a man younger than 30 in good health. Some clones in this sample may be carry-over from other donors' samples. Each CDR3 is given with its conserved first and last residue. A D gene is named only where the DNA matches it firmly.

TRBJ2-1 | TRBV29-1 | TRBD2 | 12 | TGCAGCGTGCGGTCGGGGGCGGGAGGGCAGTTCTTC | CSVRSGAGGQFF
TRBJ2-7 | TRBV4-1 | . | 17 | TGCGCCAGCAGCCAAGCTCTTGGGGGTCCTTGGAGCGACGAGCAGTACTTC | CASSQALGGPWSDEQYF
TRBJ2-7 | TRBV27 | TRBD2 | 16 | TGTGCCAGCAGTTTATCAGCGGGGACCCTATCCTACGAGCAGTACTTC | CASSLSAGTLSYEQYF
TRBJ2-5 | TRBV28 | . | 15 | TGTGCCAGCAGTTTATATCGGCAGAACCAAGAGACCCAGTACTTC | CASSLYRQNQETQYF
TRBJ2-7 | TRBV9 | . | 15 | TGTGCCAGCAGCGTAGGTGCGGGGTATGGATACGAGCAGTACTTC | CASSVGAGYGYEQYF
TRBJ2-7 | TRBV11-2 | TRBD1 | 13 | TGTGCCAGCAGCTGGGACAGGGGGCCGGAGCAGTACTTC | CASSWDRGPEQYF
TRBJ2-3 | TRBV4-3 | . | 17 | TGCGCCAGCAGCCAGAGGGACGATGCGGAGATCACAGATACGCAGTATTTT | CASSQRDDAEITDTQYF
TRBJ2-5 | TRBV7-9 | TRBD1 | 16 | TGTGCCAGCAGCTTAGGGACAGGGGCGAACCAAGAGACCCAGTACTTC | CASSLGTGANQETQYF
TRBJ2-1 | TRBV9 | . | 15 | TGTGCCAGCAGCGCCGTGGGGGGCTCCTACAATGAGCAGTTCTTC | CASSAVGGSYNEQFF
TRBJ1-5 | TRBV19 | . | 18 | TGTGCCAGTAGCAAGGGCCTAGGGGAGGAGTCCTACACTCAGCCCCAGCATTTT | CASSKGLGEESYTQPQHF
TRBJ1-2 | TRBV21-1 | . | 14 | TGTGCCAGCAGCCCTCGCGGGACAGACTATGGCTACACCTTC | CASSPRGTDYGYTF
TRBJ1-5 | TRBV30 | . | 13 | TGTGCCTCATCCGCCGCGGGGGATCAGCCCCAGCATTTT | CASSAAGDQPQHF
TRBJ2-2 | TRBV2 | . | 15 | TGTGCCAGCAGTGAAATGCGGGAAAGGGCCGGGGAGCTGTTTTTT | CASSEMRERAGELFF
TRBJ1-2 | TRBV6-6 | . | 16 | TGTGCCAGCAGTTCCTCGGGCCTTTCGATCCCCTATGGCTACACCTTC | CASSSSGLSIPYGYTF
TRBJ2-1 | TRBV4-1 | . | 15 | TGCGCCAGCAGCCGCGTATCAGAGGTCCTCAATGAGCAGTTCTTC | CASSRVSEVLNEQFF
TRBJ2-3 | TRBV27 | TRBD1 | 20 | TGTGCCAGCAGTACCACCGGGACAGGGATGGGCTTACCTAGCACAGATACGCAGTATTTT | CASSTTGTGMGLPSTDTQYF
TRBJ2-1 | TRBV4-3 | . | 17 | TGCGCCAGCAGCCAGGTATTGGGCGGGACGTCCTACAATGAGCAGTTCTTC | CASSQVLGGTSYNEQFF
TRBJ1-2 | TRBV7-9 | TRBD1 | 14 | TGTGCCAGCAGCACAACGAGACAGGGGAATGGCTACACCTTC | CASSTTRQGNGYTF
TRBJ2-7 | TRBV28 | . | 13 | TGTGCCAGCAGTTCATGGGGGGACCACGAGCAGTACTTC | CASSSWGDHEQYF
TRBJ1-4 | TRBV5-6 | TRBD1 | 14 | TGTGCCAGCAGCTTGGGACAGGGATATGAAAAACTGTTTTTT | CASSLGQGYEKLFF
TRBJ2-1 | TRBV2 | . | 11 | TGTGCCATCAGACAGTACAATGAGCAGTTCTTC | CAIRQYNEQFF
TRBJ2-2 | TRBV28 | . | 15 | TGTGCCAGCAGTTCCTCAGGGTATGGCACCGGGGAGCTGTTTTTT | CASSSSGYGTGELFF